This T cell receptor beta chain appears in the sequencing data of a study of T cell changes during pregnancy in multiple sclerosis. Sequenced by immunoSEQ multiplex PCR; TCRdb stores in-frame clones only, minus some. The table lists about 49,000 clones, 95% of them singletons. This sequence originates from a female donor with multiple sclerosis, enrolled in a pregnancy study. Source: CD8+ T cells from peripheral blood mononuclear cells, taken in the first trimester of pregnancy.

CDR3 residues: CASSLGTGGNEKLFF. Written as DNA, the CDR3 is TGTGCCAGCAGCCTCGGGACAGGGGGAAATGAAAAACTGTTTTTT. V gene TRBV7-2 combines with J gene TRBJ1-4; 11 bases map to TRBD1. CDR3 length equals 15 residues. V shed 5 bases, J shed 5 bases, and the junction held 4 bases outside the gene matches. Germline CDR1 SGHTA, CDR2 FQGNSA.